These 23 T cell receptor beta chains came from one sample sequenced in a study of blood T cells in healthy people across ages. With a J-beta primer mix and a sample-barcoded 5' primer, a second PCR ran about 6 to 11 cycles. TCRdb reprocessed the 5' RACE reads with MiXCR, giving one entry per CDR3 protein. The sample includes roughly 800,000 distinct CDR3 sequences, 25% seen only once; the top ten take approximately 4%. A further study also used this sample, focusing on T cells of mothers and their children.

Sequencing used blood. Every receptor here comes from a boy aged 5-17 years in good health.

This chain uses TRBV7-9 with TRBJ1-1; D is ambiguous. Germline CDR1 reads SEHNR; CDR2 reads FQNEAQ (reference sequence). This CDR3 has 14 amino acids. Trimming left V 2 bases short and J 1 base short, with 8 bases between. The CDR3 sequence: CASSLNPANTEAFF. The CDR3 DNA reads TGTGCCAGCAGCTTAAATCCCGCGAACACTGAAGCTTTCTTT.

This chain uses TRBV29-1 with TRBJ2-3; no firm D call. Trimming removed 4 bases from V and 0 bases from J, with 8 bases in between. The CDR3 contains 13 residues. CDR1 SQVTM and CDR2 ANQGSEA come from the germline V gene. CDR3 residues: CSVVWGSTDTQYF. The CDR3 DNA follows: TGCAGCGTTGTCTGGGGAAGCACAGATACGCAGTATTTT.

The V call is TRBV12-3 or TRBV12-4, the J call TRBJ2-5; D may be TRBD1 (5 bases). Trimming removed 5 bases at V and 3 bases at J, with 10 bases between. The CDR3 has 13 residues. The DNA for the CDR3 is TGTGCCAGCAGTCCGGACAAAAAAGAGACCCAGTACTTC. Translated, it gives CASSPDKKETQYF.

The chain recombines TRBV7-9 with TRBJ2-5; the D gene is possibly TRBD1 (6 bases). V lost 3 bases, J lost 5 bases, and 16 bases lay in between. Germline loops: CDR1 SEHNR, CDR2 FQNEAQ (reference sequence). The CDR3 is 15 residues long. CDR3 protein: CASSFFQGLEETQYF. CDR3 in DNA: TGTGCCAGCAGCTTTTTTCAGGGGTTGGAGGAGACCCAGTACTTC. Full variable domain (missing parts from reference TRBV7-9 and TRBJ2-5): DTGVSQNPRHKITKRGQNVTFRCDPISEHNRLYWYRQTLGQGPEFLTYFQNEAQLEKSRLLSDRFSAERPKGSFSTLEIQRTEQGDSAMYLCASSFFQGLEETQYFGPGTRLLVL.

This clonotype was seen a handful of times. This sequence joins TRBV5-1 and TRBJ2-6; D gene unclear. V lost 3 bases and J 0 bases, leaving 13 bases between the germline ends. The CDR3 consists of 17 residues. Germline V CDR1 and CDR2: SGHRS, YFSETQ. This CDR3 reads CASSWGSTASGANVLTF. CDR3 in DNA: TGCGCCAGCAGCTGGGGATCGACCGCCTCTGGGGCCAACGTCCTGACTTTC.

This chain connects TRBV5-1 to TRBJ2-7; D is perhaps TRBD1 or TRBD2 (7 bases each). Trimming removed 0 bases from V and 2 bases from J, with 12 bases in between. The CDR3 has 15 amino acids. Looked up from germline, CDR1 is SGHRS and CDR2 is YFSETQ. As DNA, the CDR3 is TGCGCCAGCAGCTTGGCCCAGGGGGGGACCTACGAGCAGTACTTC. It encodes CASSLAQGGTYEQYF.

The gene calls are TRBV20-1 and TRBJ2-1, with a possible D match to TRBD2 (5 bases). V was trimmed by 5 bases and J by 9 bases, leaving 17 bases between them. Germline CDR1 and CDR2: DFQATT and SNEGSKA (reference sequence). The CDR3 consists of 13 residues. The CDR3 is CSAGPLTISEQFF. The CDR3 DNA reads TGCAGTGCTGGGCCCCTGACTATTTCTGAGCAGTTCTTC.

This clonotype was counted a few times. The DNA of the CDR3 is TGCAGTGCTAGGGGGACAGGATTCAGCTCTGGAAACACCATATATTTT. This sequence encodes CSARGTGFSSGNTIYF. The chain couples TRBV20-1 to TRBJ1-3; 8 positions agree with TRBD1. Trimming removed 3 bases from V and 0 bases from J; junction bases left unmatched: 7. CDR1 is DFQATT and CDR2 is SNEGSKA in the germline V gene (reference sequence). This CDR3 has 16 residues.

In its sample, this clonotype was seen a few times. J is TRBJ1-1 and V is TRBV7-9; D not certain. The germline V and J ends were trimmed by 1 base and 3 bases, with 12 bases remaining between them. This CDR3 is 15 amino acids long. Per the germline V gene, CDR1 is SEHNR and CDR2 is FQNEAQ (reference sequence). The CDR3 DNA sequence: TGTGCCAGCAGCTTAGTGCAGGCAAAAGACACTGAAGCTTTCTTT. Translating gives CASSLVQAKDTEAFF.

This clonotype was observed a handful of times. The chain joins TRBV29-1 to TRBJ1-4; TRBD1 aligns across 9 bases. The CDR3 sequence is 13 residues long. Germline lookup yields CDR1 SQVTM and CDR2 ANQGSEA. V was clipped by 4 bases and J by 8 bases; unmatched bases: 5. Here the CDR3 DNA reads TGCAGCGTTGCCGGGACAGGGTCCGAAAAACTGTTTTTT. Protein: CSVAGTGSEKLFF. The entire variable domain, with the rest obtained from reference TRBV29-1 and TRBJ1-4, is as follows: SAVISQKPSRDICQRGTSLTIQCQVDSQVTMMFWYRQQPGQSLTLIATANQGSEATYESGFVIDKFPISRPNLTFSTLTVSNMSPEDSSIYLCSVAGTGSEKLFFGSGTQLSVL.

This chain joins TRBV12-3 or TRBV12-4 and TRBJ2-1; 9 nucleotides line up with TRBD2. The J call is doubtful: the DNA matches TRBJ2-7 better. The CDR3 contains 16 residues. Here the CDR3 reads CASSYGAGGSSYEQYF. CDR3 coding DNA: TGTGCCAGCAGTTACGGGGCGGGGGGGAGCTCCTACGAGCAGTACTTC.

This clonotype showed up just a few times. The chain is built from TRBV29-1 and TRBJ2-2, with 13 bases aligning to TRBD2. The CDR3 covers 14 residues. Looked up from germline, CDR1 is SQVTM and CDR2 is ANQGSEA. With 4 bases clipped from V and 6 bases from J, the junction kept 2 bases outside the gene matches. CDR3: CSVGTSGSSGELFF. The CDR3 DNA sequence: TGCAGCGTTGGGACTAGCGGGAGCTCCGGGGAGCTGTTTTTT.

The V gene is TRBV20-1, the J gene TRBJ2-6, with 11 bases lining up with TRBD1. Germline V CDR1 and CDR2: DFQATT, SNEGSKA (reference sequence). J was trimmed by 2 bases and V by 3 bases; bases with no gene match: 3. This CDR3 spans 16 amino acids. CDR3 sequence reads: CSASRDRGTGANVLTF. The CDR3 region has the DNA TGCAGTGCTAGCCGGGACAGGGGGACTGGGGCCAACGTCCTGACTTTC.

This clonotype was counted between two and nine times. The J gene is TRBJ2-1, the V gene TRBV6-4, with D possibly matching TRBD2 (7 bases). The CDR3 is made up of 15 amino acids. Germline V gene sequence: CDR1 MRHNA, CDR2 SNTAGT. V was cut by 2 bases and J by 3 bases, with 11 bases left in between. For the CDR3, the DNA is TGTGCCAGCAGTGACGGACTAGGGGGCTACAATGAGCAGTTCTTC. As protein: CASSDGLGGYNEQFF.

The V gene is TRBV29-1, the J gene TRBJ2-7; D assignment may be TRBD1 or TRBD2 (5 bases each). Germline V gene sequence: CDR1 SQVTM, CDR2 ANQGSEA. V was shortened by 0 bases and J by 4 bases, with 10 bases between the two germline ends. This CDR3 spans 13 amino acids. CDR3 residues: CSVEDPWGYEQYF. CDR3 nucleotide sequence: TGCAGCGTTGAAGATCCTTGGGGGTACGAGCAGTACTTC.

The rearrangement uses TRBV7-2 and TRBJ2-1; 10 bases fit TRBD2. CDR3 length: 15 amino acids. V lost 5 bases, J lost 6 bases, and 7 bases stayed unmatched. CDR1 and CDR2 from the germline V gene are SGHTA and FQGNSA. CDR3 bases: TGTGCCAGCAGCCCAAGCGGGAGGGCTATCAATGAGCAGTTCTTC. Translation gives CASSPSGRAINEQFF.

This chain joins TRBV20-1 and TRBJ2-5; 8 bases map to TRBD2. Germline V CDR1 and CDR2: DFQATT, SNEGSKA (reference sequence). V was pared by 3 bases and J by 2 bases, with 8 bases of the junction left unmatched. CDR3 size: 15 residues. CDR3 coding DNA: TGCAGTGCTAGGTCTGGCGGGGGGCCACAAGAGACCCAGTACTTC. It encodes CSARSGGGPQETQYF.

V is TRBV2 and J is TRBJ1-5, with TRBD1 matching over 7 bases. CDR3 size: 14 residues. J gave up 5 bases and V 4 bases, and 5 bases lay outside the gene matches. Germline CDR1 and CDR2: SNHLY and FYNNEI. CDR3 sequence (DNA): TGTGCCAGCAGTGCGGACAGGTCTGATCAGCCCCAGCATTTT. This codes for CASSADRSDQPQHF.

The CDR3 DNA sequence: TGCAGCGTTGAACCCAGCTCCTACAATGAGCAGTTCTTC. It is translated as CSVEPSSYNEQFF. The chain uses TRBV29-1 and TRBJ2-1; D unclear. Germline CDR1 is SQVTM and CDR2 is ANQGSEA. This CDR3 region has 13 residues. The V end lost 2 bases, the J end lost 0 bases, and 5 bases lay between the germline ends.

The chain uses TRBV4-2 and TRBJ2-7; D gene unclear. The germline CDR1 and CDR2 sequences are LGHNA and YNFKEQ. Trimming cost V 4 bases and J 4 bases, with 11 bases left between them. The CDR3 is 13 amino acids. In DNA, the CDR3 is TGTGCCAGCAGCCCGACCCTTCTATACGAGCAGTACTTC. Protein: CASSPTLLYEQYF.

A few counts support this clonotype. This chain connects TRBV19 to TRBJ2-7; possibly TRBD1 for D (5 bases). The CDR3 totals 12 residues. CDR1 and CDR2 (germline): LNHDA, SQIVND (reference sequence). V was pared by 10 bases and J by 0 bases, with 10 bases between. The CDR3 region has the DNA TGTGCCACCACCGACAGCTCCTACGAGCAGTACTTC. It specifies CATTDSSYEQYF.

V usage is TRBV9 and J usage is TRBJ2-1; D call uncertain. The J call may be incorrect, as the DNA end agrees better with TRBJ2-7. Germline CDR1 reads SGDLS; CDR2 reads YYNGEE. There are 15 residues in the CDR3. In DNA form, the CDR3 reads TGTGCCAGCAGCGTAGAGGTTAGTGGTATTTACGAGCAGTACTTC. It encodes CASSVEVSGIYEQYF.

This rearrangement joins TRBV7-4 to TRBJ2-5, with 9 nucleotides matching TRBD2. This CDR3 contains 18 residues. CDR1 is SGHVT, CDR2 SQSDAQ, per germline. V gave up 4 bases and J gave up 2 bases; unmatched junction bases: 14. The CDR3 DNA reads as TGTGCCAGCAGCTCCCAGGGACTGACTAGCGGCAAACAAGAGACCCAGTACTTC. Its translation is CASSSQGLTSGKQETQYF.